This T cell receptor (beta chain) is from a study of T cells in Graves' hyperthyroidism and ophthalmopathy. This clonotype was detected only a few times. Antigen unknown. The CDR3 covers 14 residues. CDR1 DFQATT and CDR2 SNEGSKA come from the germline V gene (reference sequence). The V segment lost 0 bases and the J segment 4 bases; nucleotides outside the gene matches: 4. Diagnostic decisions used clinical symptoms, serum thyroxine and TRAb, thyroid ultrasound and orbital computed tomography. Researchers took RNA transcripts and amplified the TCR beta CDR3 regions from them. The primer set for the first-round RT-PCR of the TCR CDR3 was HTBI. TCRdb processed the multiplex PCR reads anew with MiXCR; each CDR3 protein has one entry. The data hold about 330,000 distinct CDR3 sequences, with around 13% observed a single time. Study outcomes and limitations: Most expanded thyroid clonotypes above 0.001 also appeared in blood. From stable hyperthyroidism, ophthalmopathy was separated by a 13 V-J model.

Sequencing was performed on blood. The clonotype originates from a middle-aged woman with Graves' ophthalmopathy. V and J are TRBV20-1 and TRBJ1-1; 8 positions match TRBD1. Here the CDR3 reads CSARDYRGGTEAFF. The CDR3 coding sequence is TGCAGTGCTAGAGACTACAGGGGGGGCACTGAAGCTTTCTTT.